This TCR beta chain was identified in a study of shared clonotypes between healthy human individuals. Naive CD8 cells comprised CD45RO-negative, CCR7-positively selected cells, excluding terminally differentiated effector memory CD45RA+ cells. CDR1 is LNHDA, CDR2 SQIVND, per germline (reference sequence). The length of the CDR3 is 13 residues. With 3 bases removed from V and 2 bases from J, the gap between germline ends came to 8 bases. The protocol was immunoSEQ multiplex PCR, while the TCRdb copy is restricted to in-frame clones and leaves out a portion. The sample holds 560,000 or so clones, around 96% seen once.

This sequence originates from a woman aged 25 to 45 in good health. Sequences were obtained from naive CD8+ T cells sorted from blood. This chain connects TRBV19 to TRBJ2-7; D unresolved. CDR3 sequence: CASSIQATYEQYF. CDR3 DNA sequence: TGTGCCAGTAGTATTCAGGCTACCTACGAGCAGTACTTC.